The clone carrying this T cell receptor beta chain was detected only once. The data derive from a study of blood T cells in healthy people across ages. Each donor's blood draw was approximately 10 milliliters of peripheral blood. The CDR3 extends over 15 amino acids. The germline V and J ends were trimmed by 1 base and 3 bases, with 13 bases remaining between them. Germline V gives CDR1 MGHRA, CDR2 YSYEKL. Sample-barcoded 5' priming and a J-beta primer mix drove a second PCR of roughly 7 to 11 cycles. Each TCR beta cDNA got a 12-nucleotide random molecular identifier. Any given sample supplied a minimum of 2.5 million CDR3-containing paired-end reads. One entry per CDR3 protein, called by TCRdb with MiXCR from the 5' RACE reads. Of under 800,000 distinct CDR3 sequences in the sample, 21% were seen once.

The sample taken for sequencing was blood. The origin of this receptor is a man aged 70 or older in good health. The J gene is TRBJ2-7, the V gene TRBV4-1; no definite D call. The CDR3 bases are TGCGCCAGCAGCCAAGTAAGAAGCGTGGACTACGAGCAGTACTTC. It specifies CASSQVRSVDYEQYF.